The 31 T cell receptor beta chains listed next were all sequenced from one sample in a study of T cell responses to AZD1222 COVID-19 vaccine. The assay was immunoSEQ multiplex PCR, and TCRdb's table has in-frame clones only and misses some. The sample has over 140,000 clones; the top ten hold around 2.2%. The sequenced sample consisted of peripheral blood. The receptors stem from an adult in good health.

This chain links TRBV11-3 with TRBJ1-2; D possibly corresponds to TRBD1 (6 bases). The CDR3 length is 15 residues. Trimming left V 5 bases short and J 2 bases short, with 15 bases between. Germline assignment: CDR1 SGHNT and CDR2 YENEEA. The CDR3 here is CASSQGSGANYGYTF. CDR3 DNA sequence: TGTGCCAGCAGCCAGGGGTCAGGAGCCAACTATGGCTACACCTTC. The full variable domain, its missing parts supplied by reference TRBV11-3 and TRBJ1-2, is EAGVVQSPRYKIIEKKQPVAFWCNPISGHNTLYWYLQNLGQGPELLIRYENEEAVDDSQLPKDRFSAERLKGVDSTLKIQPAELGDSAVYLCASSQGSGANYGYTFGSGTRLTVV.

The chain carries TRBV5-1 and TRBJ2-7; D is possibly TRBD2 (6 bases). This CDR3 has 14 amino acids. The V and J ends lost 0 bases and 8 bases respectively, with 15 bases between them. In germline, CDR1 is SGHRS, CDR2 YFSETQ. The CDR3 region has the DNA TGCGCCAGCAGCTTGGGCGGGGCGGGTACCAAGCAGTACTTC. This translates into CASSLGGAGTKQYF.

This rearrangement joins TRBV19 to TRBJ2-5, with D tentatively TRBD1 (5 bases). CDR1 and CDR2 (germline): LNHDA, SQIVND (reference sequence). The CDR3 sequence is 15 residues long. V lost 10 bases, J lost 5 bases, and 23 bases lay in between. CDR3 loop: CATTPVGLGDETQYF. CDR3 sequence (DNA): TGTGCCACCACCCCAGTCGGGTTAGGGGATGAGACCCAGTACTTC.

This rearrangement joins TRBV11-2 to TRBJ1-3; possible D gene TRBD1, 5 bases. This CDR3 is built from 17 residues. V was pared by 0 bases and J by 0 bases, with 12 bases between. CDR1 is SGHAT, CDR2 FQNNGV, per germline. DNA for the CDR3: TGTGCCAGCAGCTTAGATGCGGGGGTCAACTCTGGAAACACCATATATTTT. Translation: CASSLDAGVNSGNTIYF.

The genes are TRBV5-4 and TRBJ1-1; D is unresolved. CDR1 is SGHNT, CDR2 YYREEE, per germline (reference sequence). This CDR3 contains 15 residues. Trimming took 0 bases from V and 4 from J, leaving 13 bases between them. The DNA of the CDR3 is TGTGCCAGCAGCTTGGCCGGGCCCCGGGGCACTGAAGCTTTCTTT. This encodes CASSLAGPRGTEAFF.

The chain uses TRBV28 and TRBJ1-2; 11 bases are shared with TRBD1. V dropped 6 bases and J dropped 7; count of bases not matched to a gene: 13. From germline, CDR1 is MDHEN and CDR2 SYDVKM. The CDR3 is made up of 16 amino acids. CDR3 in amino acids: CASSHGQGAQLSGYTF. The CDR3 nucleotides read TGTGCCAGCAGCCACGGACAGGGGGCGCAGTTATCTGGCTACACCTTC.

The rearrangement joins TRBV15 to TRBJ2-2; TRBD1 or TRBD2 may be the D gene (5 bases each). Trimming removed 3 bases at V and 1 base at J, with 18 bases between. The germline gives CDR1 LNHNV, CDR2 YYDKDF (reference sequence). There are 18 residues in the CDR3. The CDR3 DNA reads TGTGCCACCAGCAGCCGGGACCCTCCCGGATGGAACACCGGGGAGCTGTTTTTT. This gives the protein CATSSRDPPGWNTGELFF.

The V and J genes are TRBV10-3 and TRBJ1-1; 7 bases align to TRBD1. This CDR3 spans 14 amino acids. Germline V gene data show CDR1 as ENHRY and CDR2 as SYGVKD. V dropped 3 bases and J dropped 4; count of bases not matched to a gene: 5. The CDR3: CAISEEGARTEAFF. The CDR3 coding sequence is TGTGCCATCAGTGAAGAGGGGGCGCGCACTGAAGCTTTCTTT.

This sequence joins TRBV19 and TRBJ1-2; perhaps TRBD1 as D (5 bases). In germline, CDR1 is LNHDA, CDR2 SQIVND (reference sequence). CDR3 size: 14 residues. The V end lost 5 bases, the J end lost 8 bases, and 18 bases lay between the germline ends. In nucleotides, the CDR3 is TGTGCCAGTAGTGAAGTGGGGACTTTCGGGGGCTACACCTTC. It specifies CASSEVGTFGGYTF. The entire variable domain, with the rest obtained from reference TRBV19 and TRBJ1-2, is as follows: DGGITQSPKYLFRKEGQNVTLSCEQNLNHDAMYWYRQDPGQGLRLIYYSQIVNDFQKGDIAEGYSVSREKKESFPLTVTSAQKNPTAFYLCASSEVGTFGGYTFGSGTRLTVV.

The chain carries TRBV4-1 and TRBJ1-2; 9 bases are shared with TRBD1. The CDR3 consists of 13 residues. Germline V gives CDR1 MGHRA, CDR2 YSYEKL. V gave up 4 bases and J gave up 7 bases; unmatched junction bases: 4. CDR3 DNA sequence: TGCGCCAGCAGCCCCCGACAGGGGGGTGGCTACACCTTC. Translating gives CASSPRQGGGYTF.

V is TRBV9 and J is TRBJ2-1, with a tentative D call TRBD2 (5 bases). In germline, CDR1 is SGDLS, CDR2 YYNGEE. This CDR3 contains 15 residues. The V end lost 7 bases, the J end lost 0 bases, and 14 bases lay between the germline ends. CDR3 sequence (DNA): TGTGCCAGCGGAAGATTAGCGTTCTCCTACAATGAGCAGTTCTTC. Translating it yields CASGRLAFSYNEQFF.

V and J are TRBV12-3 or TRBV12-4 and TRBJ2-3; no clear D gene. Trimming pared 6 bases from V and 4 bases from J, leaving 8 bases between. The CDR3 is 12 amino acids. CDR3 nucleotides: TGTGCCAGCAGAGTGTTTGCAGATACGCAGTATTTT. Its protein product is CASRVFADTQYF.

The rearrangement joins TRBV28 to TRBJ1-6; a possible D gene is TRBD1 (6 bases). Germline CDR1 reads MDHEN; CDR2 reads SYDVKM. The CDR3 runs 13 residues. V was clipped by 10 bases and J by 5 bases, with 12 bases between them. For the CDR3, the DNA is TGTGCCATCTCTAGACAGGATAATTCACCCCTCCACTTT. Protein product: CAISRQDNSPLHF.

The V and J genes are TRBV28 and TRBJ1-4; unclear D gene. Germline values: CDR1 MDHEN, CDR2 SYDVKM. The CDR3 covers 15 residues. Trimming removed 3 bases from V and 5 bases from J, with 13 bases in between. This CDR3 is CASSFPHGGNEKLFF. CDR3 sequence (DNA): TGTGCCAGCAGTTTTCCCCACGGCGGCAATGAAAAACTGTTTTTT. The full variable domain, its missing parts supplied by reference TRBV28 and TRBJ1-4, is DVKVTQSSRYLVKRTGEKVFLECVQDMDHENMFWYRQDPGLGLRLIYFSYDVKMKEKGDIPEGYSVSREKKERFSLILESASTNQTSMYLCASSFPHGGNEKLFFGSGTQLSVL.

The rearrangement uses TRBV7-9 and TRBJ1-1, with D maybe TRBD1 (5 bases). The CDR3 has 16 residues. Trimming left V 3 bases short and J 0 bases short, with 14 bases between. In germline, CDR1 is SEHNR, CDR2 FQNEAQ (reference sequence). CDR3 in amino acids: CASSLYPGQLNTEAFF. CDR3 DNA: TGTGCCAGCAGCTTGTATCCAGGGCAGTTGAACACTGAAGCTTTCTTT.

V gene TRBV15 combines with J gene TRBJ2-1, with D perhaps being TRBD1 or TRBD2 (6 bases each). V lost 0 bases and J 8 bases, leaving 14 bases between the germline ends. CDR3 length: 15 amino acids. Germline-derived CDR1 and CDR2 are LNHNV and YYDKDF (reference sequence). The CDR3 DNA follows: TGTGCCACCAGCAGAGACGGGGGCCGGTTAGATGAGCAGTTCTTC. This gives the protein CATSRDGGRLDEQFF.

The V call is TRBV7-3, the J call TRBJ2-1, with 7 bases matching TRBD2. The germline CDR1 and CDR2 sequences are SGHTA and FQGTGA. CDR3 length: 14 amino acids. With 4 bases clipped from V and 6 bases from J, the junction kept 6 bases outside the gene matches. CDR3 sequence reads: CASSSGRGSNEQFF. The CDR3 nucleotides are TGTGCCAGCAGCTCAGGGAGGGGTAGCAATGAGCAGTTCTTC. The complete variable domain, with remaining parts taken from reference TRBV7-3 and TRBJ2-1, reads GAGVSQTPSNKVTEKGKYVELRCDPISGHTALYWYRQSLGQGPEFLIYFQGTGAADDSGLPNDRFFAVRPEGSVSTLKIQRTERGDSAVYLCASSSGRGSNEQFFGPGTRLTVL.

The chain recombines TRBV2 with TRBJ1-2; 7 nucleotides match TRBD1. V lost 7 bases, J lost 7 bases, and 9 bases stayed unmatched. The CDR3 extends over 13 amino acids. Germline CDR1 is SNHLY and CDR2 is FYNNEI. The chain's CDR3 is CASTQGGRGGYTF. CDR3 in DNA: TGTGCCAGCACCCAGGGGGGACGGGGTGGCTACACCTTC.

The chain combines TRBV11-3 with TRBJ2-5; 8 positions agree with TRBD2. The V and J ends lost 3 bases and 1 base, in that order; junction bases with no gene match: 1. CDR1 is SGHNT and CDR2 is YENEEA in the germline V gene. The CDR3 consists of 14 residues. CDR3 coding DNA: TGTGCCAGCAGCTTCCTAGCGGGCCAAGAGACCCAGTACTTC. It yields the protein CASSFLAGQETQYF.

J is TRBJ2-6 and V is TRBV30; D is perhaps TRBD1 (6 bases). The length of the CDR3 is 16 residues. Germline loops: CDR1 GTSNPN, CDR2 SVGIG (reference sequence). V lost 4 bases to trimming and J lost 2 bases, with 15 bases between them. The CDR3 DNA is TGTGCCTGGATAGATCAGGGGAGCCCTGGGGCCAACGTCCTGACTTTC. Translation gives CAWIDQGSPGANVLTF.

The chain is built from TRBV28 and TRBJ2-1, with D unresolved. Per germline, CDR1 MDHEN and CDR2 SYDVKM. With 6 bases removed from V and 0 bases from J, the gap between germline ends came to 12 bases. The CDR3 loop spans 15 amino acids. Here the CDR3 DNA reads TGTGCCAGCAGCCTCCGGGCGATCTCCTACAATGAGCAGTTCTTC. Its protein product is CASSLRAISYNEQFF.

The gene calls are TRBV7-2 and TRBJ2-5; TRBD2 agrees at 13 bases. Per the germline V gene, CDR1 is SGHTA and CDR2 is FQGNSA. V lost 4 bases and J lost 6; bases outside the gene matches: 8. This CDR3 has 16 amino acids. CDR3 residues: CASSSPTSGGRKTQYF. In DNA form, the CDR3 reads TGTGCCAGCAGCTCACCGACTAGCGGGGGGAGGAAGACCCAGTACTTC.

The chain recombines TRBV7-2 with TRBJ1-1, with 12 bases aligning to TRBD1. CDR1 is SGHTA and CDR2 is FQGNSA in the germline V gene. There are 16 residues in the CDR3. V shed 4 bases, J shed 4 bases, and the junction held 7 bases outside the gene matches. CDR3 sequence reads: CASSSLGTGGFTEAFF. The CDR3 DNA reads as TGTGCCAGCAGCTCCCTTGGGACAGGGGGCTTCACTGAAGCTTTCTTT.

The genes are TRBV2 and TRBJ1-1, with no clear D. Germline CDR1 is SNHLY and CDR2 is FYNNEI. The CDR3 is 14 residues long. Trimming took off 4 bases at V and 4 bases at J, with 13 bases between the two ends. DNA of the CDR3: TGTGCCAGCAGTGTTTGGGGTGCCGGCACTGAAGCTTTCTTT. It is translated as CASSVWGAGTEAFF.

The genes are TRBV3-1 (or the pseudogene TRBV3-2) and TRBJ1-1; possibly TRBD1 for D (5 bases). The V gene's germline CDR1 is LGHDT and CDR2 YNNKEL (reference sequence). The V and J ends lost 1 base and 5 bases respectively, with 8 bases between them. CDR3 length: 13 residues. In DNA form, the CDR3 reads TGTGCCAGCAGCCAAGGGACACTTACTGAAGCTTTCTTT. Protein product: CASSQGTLTEAFF.

V and J are TRBV2 and TRBJ2-7; 11 bases agree with TRBD1. J gave up 4 bases and V 4 bases, and 0 bases lay outside the gene matches. This CDR3 comprises 13 residues. Germline lookup yields CDR1 SNHLY and CDR2 FYNNEI. The CDR3 region has the DNA TGTGCCAGCAGTGGGGACAGGGGGTACGAGCAGTACTTC. It specifies CASSGDRGYEQYF.

The chain employs TRBV5-1 and TRBJ1-6, with a tentative D call TRBD1 (5 bases). Germline V CDR1 and CDR2: SGHRS, YFSETQ. The CDR3 is 15 residues long. Trimming pared 3 bases from V and 10 bases from J, leaving 17 bases between. CDR3 region: CASSSTGTFLSPLHF. The CDR3 coding sequence is TGCGCCAGCAGCTCAACCGGGACTTTCCTCTCACCCCTCCACTTT.

The chain is built from TRBV5-4 and TRBJ1-4; TRBD1 might be the D (5 bases). Trimming stripped 0 bases from V and 5 bases from J, with 11 bases between. CDR1 and CDR2 (germline): SGHNT, YYREEE (reference sequence). This CDR3 is 15 amino acids long. The CDR3 region has the DNA TGTGCCAGCAGCTTGGGGGGCACGGGGAATGAAAAACTGTTTTTT. This sequence encodes CASSLGGTGNEKLFF.

The chain is built from TRBV5-1 and TRBJ2-5; 7 bases agree with TRBD2. Germline V gene lookup returns CDR1 SGHRS and CDR2 YFSETQ. The CDR3 loop spans 15 amino acids. The J segment lost 9 bases and the V segment lost 7 bases, leaving 18 bases of the junction unmatched. The CDR3 sequence is CASDPHPEGREAQYF. The CDR3 DNA follows: TGCGCCAGCGACCCCCACCCAGAGGGTCGGGAGGCCCAGTACTTC.

J is TRBJ1-4 and V is TRBV5-8; 11 bases are shared with TRBD1. The CDR3 is 15 residues long. The V gene's germline CDR1 is SGHTS and CDR2 YDEGEE. The J segment lost 8 bases and the V segment lost 4 bases, leaving 7 bases of the junction unmatched. CDR3 in amino acids: CASSDGTGGWEKLFF. In DNA form, the CDR3 reads TGTGCCAGCAGCGACGGGACAGGGGGATGGGAAAAACTGTTTTTT.

V usage is TRBV29-1 and J usage is TRBJ1-4; 10 positions agree with TRBD1. The ends lost 6 bases at V and 7 bases at J; junction bases unmatched: 5. The CDR3 contains 13 residues. Germline values: CDR1 SQVTM, CDR2 ANQGSEA. The CDR3 is CSVAGTGAEKLFF. The CDR3 nucleotides read TGCAGCGTCGCCGGGACAGGGGCTGAAAAACTGTTTTTT.